Each of the 18 T cell receptor beta chains below was sequenced from the same sample in a study of chemoradiotherapy in HPV16-positive cancers. The repertoire was sequenced with immunoSEQ multiplex PCR; TCRdb's copy has only in-frame clones and lacks some. This table has about 6,000 clones, roughly two thirds appearing once. The sample was taken from a patient who underwent chemoradiotherapy. The receptors shown here come from a human donor with HPV-associated anogenital cancer.

The J gene is TRBJ2-5, the V gene TRBV7-9; 7 bases map to TRBD1. Trimming at V came to 6 bases and at J to 2 bases, leaving 6 bases not matched to a gene. CDR1 SEHNR and CDR2 FQNEAQ come from the germline V gene (reference sequence). This CDR3 is built from 14 residues. CDR3 DNA: TGTGCCAGCAGTCACAGGGGTGGGCAAGAGACCCAGTACTTC. Amino acids: CASSHRGGQETQYF.

The chain joins TRBV10-3 to TRBJ2-3; unclear D gene. In germline, CDR1 is ENHRY, CDR2 SYGVKD. V dropped 3 bases and J dropped 2 bases, with 9 bases sitting between them. CDR3 size: 14 residues. CDR3 sequence: CAISEGTNTDTQYF. In DNA form, the CDR3 reads TGTGCCATCAGTGAAGGCACAAACACAGATACGCAGTATTTT.

This chain connects TRBV11-2 to TRBJ1-3; 9 bases map to TRBD1. V was pared by 5 bases and J by 0 bases, with 2 bases of the junction left unmatched. This CDR3 comprises 15 residues. CDR1 SGHAT and CDR2 FQNNGV come from the germline V gene. CDR3 protein: CASSRDRASGNTIYF. Here the CDR3 DNA reads TGTGCCAGCAGCAGGGACAGGGCCTCTGGAAACACCATATATTTT.

The CDR3 nucleotides are TGTGCCAGCAGCTTAGCCGGGGGCAATAGTGGTTATAATTCACCCCTCCACTTT. This encodes CASSLAGGNSGYNSPLHF. This chain uses TRBV13 with TRBJ1-6; TRBD1 might be the D (6 bases). Trimming took off 1 base at V and 4 bases at J, with 17 bases between the two ends. CDR1 PRHDT and CDR2 FYEKMQ come from the germline V gene (reference sequence). This CDR3 contains 18 residues.

The rearrangement links TRBV5-6 to TRBJ1-2, with D unresolved. V dropped 4 bases and J dropped 4 bases, with 20 bases sitting between them. Germline V CDR1 and CDR2: SGHDT, YYEEEE. The CDR3 spans 16 residues. The CDR3 reads CASSVAGSDHPYGYTF. In DNA form, the CDR3 reads TGTGCCAGCAGCGTTGCCGGGTCCGACCATCCCTATGGCTACACCTTC.

The V gene is TRBV7-8, the J gene TRBJ2-5; 8 bases agree with TRBD1. CDR3 size: 18 residues. After removal of 5 bases from V and 5 bases from J, the junction contained 19 bases not matched to a gene. Germline V gene sequence: CDR1 SGHVS, CDR2 FQNEAQ. DNA of the CDR3: TGTGCCAGCAGCGTAACGCGGGACAGGCTCCTTTCACGGGAGACCCAGTACTTC. Its translation is CASSVTRDRLLSRETQYF.

V usage is TRBV6-5 and J usage is TRBJ2-7; D is possibly TRBD1 or TRBD2 (5 bases each). Between the trimmed V and J ends, which lost 6 bases and 6 bases, there was a span of 15 bases. The germline V gene encodes CDR1 MNHEY and CDR2 SVGAGI. The CDR3 has 13 residues. CDR3 nucleotide sequence: TGTGCCAGCAGCCCGGGGCCATGGGGCGAGCAGTACTTC. Its translation: CASSPGPWGEQYF.

This clone was picked up a small number of times. V usage is TRBV4-2 and J usage is TRBJ2-1; D uncertain. The CDR3 consists of 13 residues. Germline lookup yields CDR1 LGHNA and CDR2 YNFKEQ. V was cut by 3 bases and J by 4 bases, with 7 bases left in between. CDR3 sequence reads: CASSHGRYNEQFF. CDR3 coding DNA: TGTGCCAGCAGCCACGGACGGTACAATGAGCAGTTCTTC.

This chain's CDR3 is CASSQEWQNNEQFF. The CDR3 DNA sequence: TGCGCCAGCAGCCAAGAGTGGCAGAACAATGAGCAGTTCTTC. This chain links TRBV4-3 with TRBJ2-1; D uncertain. With 0 bases removed from V and 5 bases from J, the gap between germline ends came to 8 bases. This CDR3 spans 14 amino acids. Germline lookup yields CDR1 LGHNA and CDR2 YSLEER.

This rearrangement joins TRBV5-4 to TRBJ2-7; possibly TRBD1 or TRBD2 for D (6 bases each). Judging by the DNA end, TRBJ2-5 fits better; the J call may be wrong. The V gene's germline CDR1 is SGHNT and CDR2 YYREEE (reference sequence). The CDR3 loop spans 14 amino acids. The DNA of the CDR3 is TGTGCCAGCAGCTTGACGGGGGCGGGGGAGACCCAGTACTTC. Translating it yields CASSLTGAGETQYF.

A few counts support this clone. V and J are TRBV6-1 and TRBJ1-6, with D unclear. The CDR3 has 13 residues. Germline V gives CDR1 MNHNS, CDR2 SASEGT. The V and J ends lost 1 base and 10 bases respectively, with 8 bases between them. CDR3 DNA sequence: TGTGCCAGCAGTGAAGTCGGAACCTCACCCCTCCACTTT. Protein: CASSEVGTSPLHF.

This clone is classed as large. The V and J genes are TRBV6-5 and TRBJ1-1, with 8 bases identical to TRBD1. The CDR3 is made up of 14 amino acids. V lost 4 bases, J lost 6 bases, and 7 bases stayed unmatched. CDR1 MNHEY and CDR2 SVGAGI come from the germline V gene. The CDR3: CASSLLGQGSEAFF. DNA of the CDR3: TGTGCCAGCAGTTTGTTAGGACAGGGTTCTGAAGCTTTCTTT.

The V call is TRBV9, the J call TRBJ1-4, with 10 bases matching TRBD1. The CDR3 has 16 residues. Germline V gene sequence: CDR1 SGDLS, CDR2 YYNGEE. J was trimmed by 6 bases and V by 4 bases; bases with no gene match: 9. DNA of the CDR3: TGTGCCAGCAGCCCAGTAGTCGGGACAGGGGATGAAAAACTGTTTTTT. Translating it yields CASSPVVGTGDEKLFF.

The CDR3 reads CASSSGQVYGYTF. Here the CDR3 DNA reads TGTGCCAGCAGCTCAGGACAGGTCTATGGCTACACCTTC. V is TRBV5-6 and J is TRBJ1-2; 7 nucleotides align to TRBD1. In germline, CDR1 is SGHDT, CDR2 YYEEEE. The CDR3 length is 13 residues. V lost 3 bases to trimming and J lost 4 bases; unmatched junction nucleotides: 3. Complete variable domain (other parts from reference TRBV5-6 and TRBJ1-2): DAGVTQSPTHLIKTRGQQVTLRCSPKSGHDTVSWYQQALGQGPQFIFQYYEEEERQRGNFPDRFSGHQFPNYSSELNVNALLLGDSALYLCASSSGQVYGYTFGSGTRLTVV.

The chain joins TRBV7-2 to TRBJ1-5; TRBD1 agrees at 11 bases. CDR1 is SGHTA and CDR2 is FQGNSA in the germline V gene. The CDR3 contains 15 residues. V lost 2 bases, J lost 8 bases, and 5 bases stayed unmatched. CDR3 region: CASSLQGTGGEPQHF. CDR3 DNA: TGTGCCAGCAGCTTACAAGGGACAGGGGGAGAGCCCCAGCATTTT.

The chain couples TRBV7-3 to TRBJ2-6; 8 nucleotides match TRBD1. This CDR3 region has 17 residues. Germline loops: CDR1 SGHTA, CDR2 FQGTGA. V lost 3 bases and J lost 0; bases outside the gene matches: 4. CDR3 nucleotide sequence: TGTGCCAGCAGCTTCAGGGGGCGAAACTCTGGGGCCAACGTCCTGACTTTC. Translation: CASSFRGRNSGANVLTF.

There are a few counts of this clone. This chain joins TRBV7-3 and TRBJ1-6; possibly TRBD1 for D (6 bases). This CDR3 has 13 residues. V lost 5 bases and J 8 bases, leaving 10 bases between the germline ends. The germline V gene encodes CDR1 SGHTA and CDR2 FQGTGA. The CDR3 spells CASSVDSYSPLHF. CDR3 bases: TGTGCCAGCAGCGTGGACAGCTATTCACCCCTCCACTTT.

This clone was seen a few times. The chain links TRBV27 to TRBJ2-7; D gene uncertain. Deletions cut 4 bases from V and 0 bases from J, with 4 bases between. The CDR3 is 12 amino acids. From germline, CDR1 is MNHEY and CDR2 SMNVEV (reference sequence). The CDR3 region has the DNA TGTGCCAGCAGTTCCAGCTCCTACGAGCAGTACTTC. Translated, it gives CASSSSSYEQYF.